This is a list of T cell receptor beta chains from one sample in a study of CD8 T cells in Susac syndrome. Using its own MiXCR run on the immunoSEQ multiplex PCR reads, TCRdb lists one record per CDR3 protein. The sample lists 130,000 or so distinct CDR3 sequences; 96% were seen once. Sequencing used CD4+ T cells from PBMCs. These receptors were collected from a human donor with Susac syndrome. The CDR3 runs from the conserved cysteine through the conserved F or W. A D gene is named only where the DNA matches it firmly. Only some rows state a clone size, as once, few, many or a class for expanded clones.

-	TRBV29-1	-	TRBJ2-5	TGCAGCGTTTCGAGCCTAGCTGGGGGGGAGACCCAGTACTTC	CSVSSLAGGETQYF
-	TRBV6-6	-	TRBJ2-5	TGTGCCAGCGGGGGGCCTGCGAAGACCCAGTACTTC	CASGGPAKTQYF
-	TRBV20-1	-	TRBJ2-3	TGCAGTGCTATCCCCCCCGGGGCTGGAACGCAGTATTTT	CSAIPPGAGTQYF
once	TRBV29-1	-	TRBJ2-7	TGCAGCGTCCCGTCTCCGGGGGGCGAGTACGAGCAGTACTTC	CSVPSPGGEYEQYF
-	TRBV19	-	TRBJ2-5	TGTGCCAGTAGCGGGGGACTTTCGAAGACCTACGAAGAGACCCAGTACTTC	CASSGGLSKTYEETQYF
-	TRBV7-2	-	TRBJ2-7	TGTGCCAGCAGTCGAGAGACTAGTCGCGAGCAGTACTTC	CASSRETSREQYF
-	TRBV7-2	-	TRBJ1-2	TGTGCCGAGACCGGGGATGGCTACACCTTC	CAETGDGYTF
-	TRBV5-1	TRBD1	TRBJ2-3	TGCGCCAGCACCTGGGGAAAGGGGGCCGGCACAGATACGCAGTATTTT	CASTWGKGAGTDTQYF
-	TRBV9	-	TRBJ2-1	TGTGCCAGCAGCGCGGCCGGGACTGGGATGGTAGGTGAGCAGTTCTTC	CASSAAGTGMVGEQFF
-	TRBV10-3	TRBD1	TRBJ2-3	TGTGCCATCAGTGGACTCGGACAGGCGGGAGATACGCAGTATTTT	CAISGLGQAGDTQYF
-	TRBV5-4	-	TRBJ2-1	TGTGCCAGCAGCTCGGGTATAAGCTCCTACAATGAGCAGTTCTTC	CASSSGISSYNEQFF
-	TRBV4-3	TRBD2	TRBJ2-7	TGCGCCAGCAGCCAGGGCGGGAGAAGCTCCTACGAGCAGTACTTC	CASSQGGRSSYEQYF
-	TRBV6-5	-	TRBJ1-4	TGTGCCAGCAGTTACTCGATTCCGGGGCGGTCGACTAATGAAAAACTGTTTTTT	CASSYSIPGRSTNEKLFF
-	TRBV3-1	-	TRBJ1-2	TGTGCCAGCAGCCAATGGATAAGCGCCGCTAACTATGGCTACACCTTC	CASSQWISAANYGYTF
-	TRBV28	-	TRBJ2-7	TGTGCCAGCAGGTTTACGACAGGAAGCTCCTACGAGCAGTACTTC	CASRFTTGSSYEQYF
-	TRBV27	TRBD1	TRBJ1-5	TGTGCCAGCAGCCCATACGGGACAGGGAGGGGGGATCAGCCCCAGCATTTT	CASSPYGTGRGDQPQHF
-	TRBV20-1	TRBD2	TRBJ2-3	TGCAGTGCTAGAGTGCTGGGGGTAGCGGGATTGGCAGATACGCAGTATTTT	CSARVLGVAGLADTQYF
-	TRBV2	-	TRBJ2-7	TGTGCCAGCAGGCCCCGGACAGACTACGAGCAGTACTTC	CASRPRTDYEQYF
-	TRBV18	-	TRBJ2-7	TGTGCCAGCTCACCGGCTAGCCCACTCTCCTACGAGCAGTACTTC	CASSPASPLSYEQYF
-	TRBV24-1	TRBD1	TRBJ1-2	TGTGCCACCAGTGATGGCGGACAGGCTAACTATGGCTACACCTTC	CATSDGGQANYGYTF
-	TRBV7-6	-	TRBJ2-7	TGTGCCAGCAGCTTTGGCGGCTCCGCGTACGAGCAGTACTTC	CASSFGGSAYEQYF
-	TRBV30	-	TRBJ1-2	TGTGCCTGGAAAGGACCGGGACGAGGCTATGGCTACACCTTC	CAWKGPGRGYGYTF
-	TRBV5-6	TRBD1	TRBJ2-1	TGTGCCAGCCATTTACCGGGACAGGGTAACAATGAGCAGTTCTTC	CASHLPGQGNNEQFF
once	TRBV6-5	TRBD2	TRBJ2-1	TGTGCTACACTGGCGGGAGGAGGCAATGAGCAGTTCTTC	CATLAGGGNEQFF
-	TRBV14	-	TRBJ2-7	TGTGCCAGCAGCCAAGCGGGACCGCGAGAGCAGTACTTC	CASSQAGPREQYF
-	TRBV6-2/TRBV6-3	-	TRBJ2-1	TGTGCCAGCAGTCTACTCCATGAGCAGTTCTTC	CASSLLHEQFF
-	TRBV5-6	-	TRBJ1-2	TGTGCCAGCAGCCCGCCCGGGGGTAACTATGGCTACACCTTC	CASSPPGGNYGYTF
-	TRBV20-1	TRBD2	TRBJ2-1	TGCAGTGCCCCGAAGAGCGGGAGCTCCAATGAGCAGTTCTTC	CSAPKSGSSNEQFF
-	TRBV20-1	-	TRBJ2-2	TGCAGTGCTAGTTACAGCGCGAACACCGGGGAGCTGTTTTTT	CSASYSANTGELFF
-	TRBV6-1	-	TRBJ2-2	TGTGCCAGCAGGCGAATGGAGGGGACCGGGGAGCTGTTTTTT	CASRRMEGTGELFF
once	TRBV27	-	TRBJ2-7	TGTGCCAGCAGCCCCCGATCGAGAGCCTACGAGCAGTACTTC	CASSPRSRAYEQYF
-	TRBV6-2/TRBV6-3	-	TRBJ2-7	TGTGCCAGCCGCGTGGACGGGTCGGGCGAGCAGTACTTC	CASRVDGSGEQYF
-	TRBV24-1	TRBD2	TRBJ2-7	TGTGCCACCAGTGACCTGCGGGGGAACGAGCAGTACTTC	CATSDLRGNEQYF
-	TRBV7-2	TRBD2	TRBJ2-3	TGTGCCAGCAGCTTAGCCCCGGGAGGGGGCACAGATACGCAGTATTTT	CASSLAPGGGTDTQYF
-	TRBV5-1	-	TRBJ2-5	TGCGCCAGCAGCTTGACGCAGGGATGGCGGCAAGAGACCCAGTACTTC	CASSLTQGWRQETQYF
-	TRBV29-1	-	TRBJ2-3	TGCAGCGTCGGTAACACAGATACGCAGTATTTT	CSVGNTDTQYF